Listed below are T cell receptor beta chains from one sample, sequenced in a study of early T cells in non-severe SARS-CoV-2 infection. TCRdb analysed the 5' RACE reads with MiXCR anew, one entry per CDR3 protein. The table lists roughly 52,000 distinct CDR3 sequences, around 7% of them singletons. This specimen was whole blood, taken at baseline. The receptors were gathered from an adult who was a healthcare worker with PCR-confirmed SARS-CoV-2 infection or an uninfected control (not recorded which). The CDR3 runs from the conserved cysteine through the conserved F or W. Fields, in order: J gene, CDR3 length, D gene, V gene, clone size, CDR3 protein, CDR3 DNA. A D gene is named only where the DNA matches it firmly. Clone sizes are given selectively: once, few, many, or a class where the clone is expanded.

>TRBJ1-1|14|-|TRBV9|many
CASSVDPDPPEAFF
TGTGCCAGCAGCGTAGACCCCGACCCCCCTGAAGCTTTCTTT
>TRBJ1-1|12|-|TRBV24-1|many
CATREGNTEAFF
TGTGCCACCCGAGAGGGGAACACTGAAGCTTTCTTT
>TRBJ2-5|15|TRBD1|TRBV5-1|many
CASSLSTGGGETQYF
TGCGCCAGCAGCTTGTCGACAGGGGGAGGAGAGACCCAGTACTTC
>TRBJ2-5|14|-|TRBV7-8|-
CASSLTGPQETQYF
TGTGCCAGCAGCTTGACGGGACCTCAAGAGACCCAGTACTTC
>TRBJ1-5|15|-|TRBV18|-
CASSPRRDSNQPQHF
TGTGCCAGCTCACCGAGGAGGGACAGCAATCAGCCCCAGCATTTT
>TRBJ2-1|15|TRBD1|TRBV11-3|-
CASSLKTGSLNEQFF
TGTGCCAGCAGCTTAAAGACAGGGAGTTTGAATGAGCAGTTCTTC
>TRBJ2-1|15|-|TRBV6-5|many
CASSPGVNSYNEQFF
TGTGCCAGCAGTCCGGGAGTTAACTCCTACAATGAGCAGTTCTTC
>TRBJ2-3|12|-|TRBV20-1|-
CSASGHGDTQYF
TGCAGTGCTAGCGGACACGGAGATACGCAGTATTTT
>TRBJ2-1|15|-|TRBV6-2/TRBV6-3|many
CASSPRQGTINEQFF
TGTGCCAGCAGTCCCCGGCAGGGCACTATCAATGAGCAGTTCTTC
>TRBJ1-2|12|-|TRBV4-3|many
CASSQEYGGYTF
TGCGCCAGCAGCCAAGAATACGGCGGCTACACCTTC
>TRBJ1-6|14|-|TRBV10-1|-
CASSESGDNSPLHF
TGCGCCAGCAGTGAGAGTGGGGATAATTCACCCCTCCACTTT
>TRBJ2-3|16|-|TRBV15|few
CATSRGLSLQVDTQYF
TGTGCCACCAGCAGAGGGCTATCCCTGCAAGTAGATACGCAGTATTTT
>TRBJ2-3|12|-|TRBV12-3/TRBV12-4|many
CASSPGMGTQYF
TGTGCCAGCAGTCCAGGAATGGGTACGCAGTATTTT
>TRBJ2-5|16|-|TRBV13|-
CASSLSPDGFQETQYF
TGTGCCAGCAGCCTTTCACCCGACGGTTTCCAAGAGACCCAGTACTTC
>TRBJ1-6|15|TRBD1|TRBV12-3/TRBV12-4|few
CASNLSTGYNSPLHF
TGTGCCAGCAATCTCTCGACAGGGTATAATTCACCCCTCCACTTT
>TRBJ2-2|17|TRBD1|TRBV20-1|few
CSASEWFGTVHTGELFF
TGCAGTGCTAGTGAGTGGTTTGGGACAGTACACACCGGGGAGCTGTTTTTT
>TRBJ2-3|15|-|TRBV7-2|few
CASRGGGDPTDTQYF
TGTGCCAGCAGGGGGGGCGGGGACCCCACAGATACGCAGTATTTT
>TRBJ2-6|19|-|TRBV7-9|-
CASSTGAQMFLSGANVLTF
TGTGCCAGCAGTACTGGGGCTCAGATGTTCCTCTCTGGGGCCAACGTCCTGACTTTC
>TRBJ1-1|13|TRBD1|TRBV5-1|-
CASRRGQNTEAFF
TGCGCCAGCAGGAGGGGGCAGAACACTGAAGCTTTCTTT
>TRBJ2-3|17|TRBD1|TRBV4-3|many
CASSQEPRGYTTDTQYF
TGCGCCAGCAGCCAAGAGCCCAGGGGGTACACGACAGATACGCAGTATTTT
>TRBJ2-7|14|-|TRBV7-9|few
CASSLTPLSYEQYF
TGTGCCAGCAGCTTAACCCCCCTCTCCTACGAGCAGTACTTC
>TRBJ2-2|13|-|TRBV9|-
CASSVEGNGELFF
TGTGCCAGCAGCGTAGAGGGAAACGGGGAGCTGTTTTTT
>TRBJ2-1|14|TRBD2|TRBV20-1|many
CSARGGTSINEQFF
TGCAGTGCTAGGGGGGGGACTAGTATCAATGAGCAGTTCTTC
>TRBJ2-1|14|-|TRBV7-9|many
CASSGGWGHNEQFF
TGTGCCAGCAGCGGAGGGTGGGGCCACAATGAGCAGTTCTTC
>TRBJ2-7|13|-|TRBV6-5|-
CASSYGPLYEQYF
TGTGCCAGCAGTTATGGTCCACTATACGAGCAGTACTTC
>TRBJ1-6|18|TRBD1|TRBV4-2|-
CASSQEHWAGGWGSPLHF
TGTGCCAGCAGCCAAGAACACTGGGCAGGGGGCTGGGGTTCACCCCTCCACTTT
>TRBJ1-2|13|-|TRBV29-1|-
CSVFSRTARSYTF
TGCAGCGTTTTCTCCCGGACGGCCCGGAGCTACACCTTC
>TRBJ2-1|17|TRBD1|TRBV7-6|many
CASSLAPGQGFNNEQFF
TGTGCCAGCAGCTTAGCTCCGGGACAGGGTTTCAACAATGAGCAGTTCTTC
>TRBJ1-1|12|-|TRBV20-1|many
CSARIVSTEAFF
TGCAGTGCTAGGATCGTTAGCACTGAAGCTTTCTTT
>TRBJ1-1|15|-|TRBV5-1|few
CASRRRGLGGTEAFF
TGCGCCAGCAGACGGCGGGGCCTTGGCGGCACTGAAGCTTTCTTT
>TRBJ2-1|14|-|TRBV28|many
CASSFPGQLNEQFF
TGTGCCAGCAGTTTTCCTGGACAGCTCAATGAGCAGTTCTTC
>TRBJ2-7|13|-|TRBV20-1|many
CSAALGGPYEQYF
TGCAGTGCCGCGCTGGGGGGGCCGTACGAGCAGTACTTC
>TRBJ1-1|13|-|TRBV9|many
CASHGPWDTEAFF
TGTGCCAGCCACGGACCCTGGGACACTGAAGCTTTCTTT
>TRBJ2-3|16|TRBD1|TRBV7-6|-
CASSLMGQGVTDTQYF
TGTGCCAGCAGCCTGATGGGACAGGGGGTGACAGATACGCAGTATTTT
>TRBJ1-2|15|-|TRBV4-3|many
CASSQDIIVHYGYTF
TGCGCCAGCAGCCAAGATATCATCGTCCACTATGGCTACACCTTC
>TRBJ2-7|13|-|TRBV20-1|many
CRDGDGCQLEQYF
TGCAGAGATGGGGACGGGTGTCAGTTGGAGCAGTACTTC
>TRBJ1-1|13|-|TRBV4-2|many
CASSQGRGTEAFF
TGTGCCAGCAGCCAAGGGAGGGGCACTGAAGCTTTCTTT